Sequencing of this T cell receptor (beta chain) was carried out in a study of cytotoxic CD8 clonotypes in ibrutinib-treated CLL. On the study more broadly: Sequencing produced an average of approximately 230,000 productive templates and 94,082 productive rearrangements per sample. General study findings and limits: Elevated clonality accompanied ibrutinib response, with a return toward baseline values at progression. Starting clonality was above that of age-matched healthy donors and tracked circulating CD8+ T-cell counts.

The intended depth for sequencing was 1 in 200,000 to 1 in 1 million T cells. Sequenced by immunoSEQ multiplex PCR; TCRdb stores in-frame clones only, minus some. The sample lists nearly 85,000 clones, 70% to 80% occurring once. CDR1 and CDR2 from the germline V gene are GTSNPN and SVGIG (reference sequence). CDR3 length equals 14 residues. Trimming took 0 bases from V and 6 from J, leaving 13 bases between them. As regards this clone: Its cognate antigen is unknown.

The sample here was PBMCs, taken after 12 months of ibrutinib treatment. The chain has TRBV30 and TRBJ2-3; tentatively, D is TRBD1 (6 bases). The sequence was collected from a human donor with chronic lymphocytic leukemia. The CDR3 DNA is TGTGCCTGGAGTGTAGGTGGGGGCGGCGATACGCAGTATTTT. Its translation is CAWSVGGGGDTQYF.